A single sample gave rise to the 15 T cell receptor beta chains below, sequenced in a study of Ad26.COV2.S vaccination and SARS-CoV-2 variants. Clones were sequenced by immunoSEQ multiplex PCR, and TCRdb holds only the in-frame ones, with some missing. The table shows 300,000 to 400,000 clones, with approximately 90% occurring only once. This material consisted of peripheral blood, taken after recovery from COVID-19. Receptors were obtained from a human donor who had recovered from COVID-19.

The chain uses TRBV19 and TRBJ2-3; D perhaps matches TRBD1 (6 bases). This CDR3 comprises 15 residues. Germline V gives CDR1 LNHDA, CDR2 SQIVND (reference sequence). V gave up 3 bases and J gave up 3 bases, with 13 bases separating them. DNA for the CDR3: TGTGCCAGTAGTATTTTTACAGGGATAACAGATACGCAGTATTTT. Translating gives CASSIFTGITDTQYF.

The rearrangement uses TRBV7-6 and TRBJ2-7, with 13 nucleotides matching TRBD2. The CDR3 length is 14 residues. Unmatched junction bases numbered 8, after V lost 8 bases and J lost 7 bases. Per the germline V gene, CDR1 is SGHVS and CDR2 is FNYEAQ. CDR3 nucleotides: TGTGCCAGCTCCCCACTAGCGGGGGGGTGGGAGCAGTACTTC. It yields the protein CASSPLAGGWEQYF.

This chain joins TRBV9 and TRBJ2-3; D not resolved. V was trimmed by 0 bases and J by 4 bases, leaving 12 bases between them. CDR3 length: 15 amino acids. From germline, CDR1 is SGDLS and CDR2 YYNGEE. CDR3 region: CASSVGLGGADTQYF. In DNA form, the CDR3 reads TGTGCCAGCAGCGTAGGGCTGGGTGGGGCAGATACGCAGTATTTT.

The V call is TRBV5-4, the J call TRBJ1-2, with D perhaps matching TRBD1 (6 bases). CDR3 length: 14 residues. The V end was cut by 3 bases, the J end by 3 bases, with 12 bases between. Germline V gene lookup returns CDR1 SGHNT and CDR2 YYREEE (reference sequence). The CDR3 nucleotides read TGTGCCAGCAGCTCGGAAGGGACACACTATGGCTACACCTTC. As protein: CASSSEGTHYGYTF.

The J gene is TRBJ2-5, the V gene TRBV18; D may be TRBD1 (7 bases). The length of the CDR3 is 18 residues. The germline CDR1 and CDR2 sequences are KGHSH and LQKENI. The V end lost 6 bases, the J end lost 1 base, and 24 bases lay between the germline ends. CDR3 coding DNA: TGTGCCAGCTCCCGCCTGGATAACAGGGGAGGCCTCCAAGAGACCCAGTACTTC. Encoded protein: CASSRLDNRGGLQETQYF.

V usage is TRBV6-1 and J usage is TRBJ2-2; tentatively, D is TRBD2 (6 bases). The CDR3 spans 17 residues. The V gene's germline CDR1 is MNHNS and CDR2 SASEGT. Trimming stripped 1 base from V and 0 bases from J, with 12 bases between. The CDR3 loop reads CASSEGRGWTNTGELFF. DNA of the CDR3: TGTGCCAGCAGTGAAGGGCGGGGTTGGACGAACACCGGGGAGCTGTTTTTT.

This clone was picked up one time. This chain connects TRBV4-3 to TRBJ2-2; 10 bases line up with TRBD2. The CDR3 runs 19 residues. Germline V gene data show CDR1 as LGHNA and CDR2 as YSLEER. The V gene end was trimmed by 3 bases and the J gene end by 6 bases; junction bases not matched to a gene: 16. The CDR3 loop reads CASSHLELASGGAPGELFF. CDR3 nucleotides: TGCGCCAGCAGCCATTTAGAATTGGCCAGCGGGGGGGCCCCCGGGGAGCTGTTTTTT.

The CDR3 DNA follows: TGTGCCAGTAGTATAACATCGACAGGCTATAATTCACCCCTCCACTTT. Residues: CASSITSTGYNSPLHF. V gene TRBV19 combines with J gene TRBJ1-6; maybe TRBD1 (6 bases). V lost 2 bases and J lost 3, with 11 bases in between. Looked up from germline, CDR1 is LNHDA and CDR2 is SQIVND (reference sequence). The CDR3 covers 16 residues.

The gene calls are TRBV28 and TRBJ1-2; 7 nucleotides match TRBD1. Germline V gene data show CDR1 as MDHEN and CDR2 as SYDVKM. V shed 6 bases and J 9 bases; nucleotides not matched to a gene: 4. This CDR3 region has 11 residues. The chain's CDR3 is CASRRQGSYTF. CDR3 DNA: TGTGCCAGCAGACGACAGGGCAGCTACACCTTC.

The chain employs TRBV7-3 and TRBJ1-6; TRBD1 matches at 7 bases. CDR3 size: 14 residues. Germline CDR1 reads SGHTA; CDR2 reads FQGTGA. J lost 7 bases, V lost 4 bases, and 4 bases had no gene match. The CDR3 loop reads CASSSGTANSPLHF. The CDR3 DNA sequence: TGTGCCAGCAGCTCCGGGACAGCAAATTCACCCCTCCACTTT.

V and J are TRBV7-3 and TRBJ2-1; TRBD2 matches at 10 bases. This CDR3 has 16 residues. The germline gives CDR1 SGHTA, CDR2 FQGTGA. Trimming at V came to 4 bases and at J to 0 bases, leaving 3 bases not matched to a gene. CDR3 region: CASSSLAGYSYNEQFF. The CDR3 DNA follows: TGTGCCAGCAGCTCACTAGCGGGGTACTCCTACAATGAGCAGTTCTTC. The full variable domain, in which reference TRBV7-3 and TRBJ2-1 provide the parts outside the CDR3, is GAGVSQTPSNKVTEKGKYVELRCDPISGHTALYWYRQSLGQGPEFLIYFQGTGAADDSGLPNDRFFAVRPEGSVSTLKIQRTERGDSAVYLCASSSLAGYSYNEQFFGPGTRLTVL.

The V and J genes are TRBV10-3 and TRBJ1-3; no reliable D call. The CDR3 is made up of 14 amino acids. Germline loops: CDR1 ENHRY, CDR2 SYGVKD. The ends were cut back, 3 bases at V and 3 bases at J, with 9 bases in the middle. CDR3: CAISETRGGNTIYF. The CDR3 region has the DNA TGTGCCATCAGTGAAACCAGAGGTGGAAACACCATATATTTT.

This clone was seen a few times. The gene calls are TRBV11-3 and TRBJ2-1, with D perhaps TRBD2 (5 bases). The CDR3 runs 16 residues. Germline V CDR1 and CDR2: SGHNT, YENEEA. V lost 4 bases to trimming and J lost 8 bases, with 21 bases between them. This CDR3 reads CASSSSTRGSRDEQFF. In DNA, the CDR3 is TGTGCCAGCAGCTCTTCGACACGGGGAAGTAGAGATGAGCAGTTCTTC.

The V gene is TRBV18, the J gene TRBJ2-2; 7 nucleotides match TRBD1. CDR1 and CDR2 from the germline V gene are KGHSH and LQKENI. V was pared by 3 bases and J by 5 bases, with 12 bases of the junction left unmatched. This CDR3 is 17 amino acids long. The CDR3 region has the DNA TGTGCCAGCTCACCTACAGGGGTACCGCAACTGACCGGGGAGCTGTTTTTT. This translates into CASSPTGVPQLTGELFF.

The chain combines TRBV18 with TRBJ1-5; D is ambiguous. Trimming took off 2 bases at V and 4 bases at J, with 6 bases between the two ends. Germline CDR1 is KGHSH and CDR2 is LQKENI. The CDR3 runs 13 residues. The DNA of the CDR3 is TGTGCCAGCTCACCAGCAGAGAATCAGCCCCAGCATTTT. Its translation is CASSPAENQPQHF.